The present entry profiles one T cell receptor beta chain with its context. Its target antigen remains unknown. Base quality data are lacking; no much larger clone is found one base away. The data were taken from a study of Ad26.COV2.S vaccination and SARS-CoV-2 variants (dated by TCRdb to the early 2020s). Study-level background: Vaccine-arm donors were drawn from COV1001, a multicentre, randomized, double-blind, placebo-controlled phase I-IIa trial of Ad26.COV2.S in healthy adults. The specificity and breadth of SARS-CoV-2-reactive T cell receptors after Ad26.COV2.S vaccination were assessed by TCRbeta repertoire sequencing. Participants in the trial were split at random into five groups of five each, receiving low-dose or high-dose Ad26.COV2.S once or twice, or else placebo on both occasions. Ad26.COV2.S was given intramuscularly at 5x10^10 or 1x10^11 viral particles, as a single shot or as two shots 56 days apart. Investigators remained blinded to trial group allocation during experiments and outcome assessment. The TCR-sequenced set comprised about 32 samples: around 20 Ad26.COV2.S vaccine recipients, 5 placebo recipients and 8 SARS-CoV-2 convalescent individuals. Study-level results and caveats: The authors noted that total T cell responses may have been underestimated by the TCR breadth and depth analyses. Compared with placebo recipients, Ad26.COV2.S recipients showed higher spike-specific TCR breadth (P = 0.0014). After vaccination, substantial breadth of spike-specific CD8+ and CD4+ T cell responses was reported. Comparable non-spike TCR breadth was observed between vaccine and placebo recipients, consistent with only spike being contained in the vaccine. Comparing responses between vaccine doses or regimens was not something the study was powered to do.

The CDR3 covers 16 residues, taking in both the cysteine and the phenylalanine. The kept DNA is CDR3 alone, 48 bases in frame from the first base. For this chain, trimming is 1 base at the V end and 0 bases at the J end, and the number of junction bases without a gene match is 4. Taken from the germline V gene, the CDR1 and CDR2 loops are SNHLY and FYNNEI. The sample's treatment or condition label, in plain terms: around 19 received Ad26.COV2.S at low or high dose, single or two shots; about 5 received placebo; per-sample allocation not given. For vaccine and placebo recipients, repertoires were sequenced using samples collected on day 63 after the first injection. Between 29 July and 7 August 2020, Cohort 1b enrolled approximately 26 adults aged 18-55 years at one site in Boston, USA. As a vaccine, Ad26.COV2.S was a replication-incompetent adenovirus type 26 vector that expressed a prefusion-stabilized SARS-CoV-2 spike protein derived from the original Wuhan strain.

The immunoSEQ Assay was used to sequence TCRbeta CDR3 regions. After extraction, genomic DNA underwent amplification by bias-controlled multiplex PCR, followed by high-throughput sequencing. Per the authors' processing: To quantify the absolute abundance of every unique TCRbeta CDR3 region, sequences were collapsed and filtered. T cell fraction was estimated by normalization of TCRbeta template counts to usable DNA, with usable DNA being measured through amplification of reference genes present in all nucleated cells. Repertoire TCRs were annotated as SARS-CoV-2-specific when V gene, CDR3 amino acid sequence and J gene were exactly matched to a known reactive TCR set. The reference SARS-CoV-2 TCR set was obtained from MIRA and was filtered for enrichment in COVID-19-positive ImmuneCODE repertoires, whereby public or cross-reactive TCRs were removed. Based on the MIRA antigens, annotated TCRs were further analysed at the level of specific ORF or position within ORF. Breadth was defined as annotated unique rearrangements over total unique productive rearrangements; depth was the summed frequency of those rearrangements. Two-sided Wilcoxon rank-sum tests were used to compare TCR breadth between groups. Held by TCRdb, this immuneACCESS table contains in-frame sequences only and omits some clones. Under half of the omission traces to an unresolved V gene where checked; the cause of the rest is unknown. V, J and clone size are those of that table, while D and trimming were read from the DNA. This sample gives around 310,000 clones in total; about 90% of them show up just once. Together, the top ten hold 5.5% of the sample.

The sequences come from peripheral blood, collected in a trial of Ad26.COV2.S vaccine versus placebo. This receptor was obtained from a person aged 18-65 years who received the Ad26.COV2.S COVID-19 vaccine or a placebo. The chain was built from TRBV2 and TRBJ2-7; 9 central nucleotides agree with TRBD1. CDR3 protein: CASSEVWTGDSYEQYF. The DNA reads TGTGCCAGCAGTGAAGTGTGGACAGGGGACTCCTACGAGCAGTACTTC. Extended through the reference TRBV2 and TRBJ2-7 proteins, this CDR3 yields the full variable domain: EPEVTQTPSHQVTQMGQEVILRCVPISNHLYFYWYRQILGQKVEFLVSFYNNEISEKSEIFDDQFSVERPDGSNFTLKIRSTKLEDSAMYFCASSEVWTGDSYEQYFGPGTRLTVT.